This T cell receptor (beta chain) emerged from a study of T cell changes during pregnancy in multiple sclerosis. V was cut by 8 bases and J by 2 bases, with 12 bases left in between. Germline V gene sequence: CDR1 SGHVS, CDR2 FNYEAQ. The CDR3 loop spans 13 amino acids. Sequenced by immunoSEQ multiplex PCR; TCRdb stores in-frame clones only, minus some. The sample includes roughly 29,000 clones, around nine tenths of them seen just once. This clonotype originated in a female donor with multiple sclerosis, enrolled in a pregnancy study. This rearrangement joins TRBV7-6 to TRBJ1-2, with a tentative D call TRBD1 (6 bases). The sequencing here drew on CD8+ T cells from peripheral blood mononuclear cells, taken before pregnancy. CDR3 in amino acids: CASAGGGNYGYTF. The CDR3, as DNA: TGTGCCAGCGCTGGGGGGGGCAACTATGGCTACACCTTC.